The 15 T cell receptor beta chains below come from one sample, sequenced in a study of CD4+ T cells in melanoma. Assay: immunoSEQ multiplex PCR; the TCRdb copy retains only in-frame clones and omits some. Of over 45,000 clones listed, about 72% are singletons. Sequences were obtained from tumor tissue. The receptors derive from a human donor with melanoma.

The chain employs TRBV5-1 and TRBJ2-7, with D perhaps matching TRBD1 (6 bases). Per the germline V gene, CDR1 is SGHRS and CDR2 is YFSETQ. The CDR3 has 13 amino acids. V shed 4 bases and J shed 6 bases, with 14 bases lying between them. CDR3 amino acids: CASSSGQIGEQYF. The CDR3 DNA reads as TGCGCCAGCAGCAGCGGACAGATCGGCGAGCAGTACTTC.

The chain combines TRBV6-1 with TRBJ1-2, with a tentative D call TRBD1 (6 bases). Germline lookup yields CDR1 MNHNS and CDR2 SASEGT. There are 15 residues in the CDR3. Trimming shortened V by 0 bases and J by 2 bases, and 10 bases separated the two germline ends. CDR3 amino acids: CASSEALTGNYGYTF. CDR3 DNA sequence: TGTGCCAGCAGTGAAGCGCTGACAGGCAACTATGGCTACACCTTC.

In this sample, this clone turned up many times. This chain joins TRBV10-1 and TRBJ2-7, with TRBD2 matching over 10 bases. CDR3 size: 18 residues. Germline CDR1 WNHNN, CDR2 SYGVQD (reference sequence). The V gene end was trimmed by 0 bases and the J gene end by 3 bases; junction bases not matched to a gene: 11. The CDR3 DNA is TGCGCCAGCAGTGAGTCTAGCGGGGGGCCAGGTCTTCTCTACGAGCAGTACTTC. Its translation is CASSESSGGPGLLYEQYF.

This clone showed up just a few times. The chain uses TRBV6-6 and TRBJ1-3; D is uncertain. V was trimmed by 6 bases and J by 8 bases, leaving 11 bases between them. Germline V CDR1 and CDR2: MNHNY, SVGAGI (reference sequence). The CDR3 has 12 residues. DNA of the CDR3: TGTGCCAGCAGGTCCCTCGCGGACACCATATATTTT. It is translated as CASRSLADTIYF.

The V and J genes are TRBV30 and TRBJ1-2; a possible D gene is TRBD1 (6 bases). There are 13 residues in the CDR3. Trimming shortened V by 1 base and J by 4 bases, and 10 bases separated the two germline ends. Germline V CDR1 and CDR2: GTSNPN, SVGIG (reference sequence). The CDR3 bases are TGTGCCTGGAGTGCCCCAGGGGCCTATGGCTACACCTTC. Its protein is CAWSAPGAYGYTF. Based on the CDR3 plus reference TRBV30 and TRBJ1-2, the full variable domain is SQTIHQWPATLVQPVGSPLSLECTVEGTSNPNLYWYRQAAGRGLQLLFYSVGIGQISSEVPQNLSASRPQDRQFILSSKKLLLSDSGFYLCAWSAPGAYGYTFGSGTRLTVV.

The chain has TRBV7-3 and TRBJ1-6; D uncertain. Germline V gene data show CDR1 as SGHTA and CDR2 as FQGTGA. V shed 2 bases and J shed 10 bases, with 9 bases lying between them. CDR3 size: 13 residues. The CDR3 region is CASSLSGSSPLHF. As DNA, the CDR3 is TGTGCCAGCAGCTTATCCGGTAGCTCACCCCTCCACTTT.

The chain carries TRBV4-1 and TRBJ1-6, with TRBD1 matching over 8 bases. The CDR3 contains 14 residues. In germline, CDR1 is MGHRA, CDR2 YSYEKL. V was clipped by 1 base and J by 9 bases; unmatched bases: 2. The CDR3: CASSQAGGGSPLHF. For the CDR3, the DNA is TGCGCCAGCAGCCAAGCAGGGGGCGGTTCACCCCTCCACTTT.

CDR3 sequence: CASSVSTGIQVSGANVLTF. The CDR3 nucleotides read TGTGCCAGCAGCGTATCGACAGGGATCCAAGTCTCTGGGGCCAACGTCCTGACTTTC. V and J are TRBV9 and TRBJ2-6, with 7 bases fitting TRBD1. Germline assignment: CDR1 SGDLS and CDR2 YYNGEE. The J segment lost 0 bases and the V segment lost 1 base, leaving 10 bases of the junction unmatched. CDR3 size: 19 residues.

This chain joins TRBV28 and TRBJ2-7; the match to TRBD2 covers 8 bases. This CDR3 is 17 amino acids long. Germline values: CDR1 MDHEN, CDR2 SYDVKM. V gave up 2 bases and J gave up 0 bases; unmatched junction bases: 9. CDR3 loop: CASSLVKPAGASYEQYF. The DNA of the CDR3 is TGTGCCAGCAGTTTAGTTAAGCCAGCGGGGGCCTCCTACGAGCAGTACTTC.

The rearrangement uses TRBV18 and TRBJ1-1, with D maybe TRBD1 (5 bases). The CDR3 has 16 residues. The germline V gene encodes CDR1 KGHSH and CDR2 LQKENI. The V end was cut by 3 bases, the J end by 5 bases, with 19 bases between. The CDR3 nucleotides are TGTGCCAGCTCACCCGTTACGACAGAACTGGGGACTGAAGCTTTCTTT. It encodes CASSPVTTELGTEAFF.

V is TRBV2 and J is TRBJ2-6, with no clear D. Germline V gene lookup returns CDR1 SNHLY and CDR2 FYNNEI. The CDR3 sequence is 16 residues long. The V and J ends lost 3 bases and 5 bases respectively, with 14 bases between them. The CDR3 spells CASSDRSLVRANVLTF. CDR3 DNA: TGTGCCAGCAGTGATAGGTCACTCGTTAGGGCCAACGTCCTGACTTTC.

V gene TRBV7-3 combines with J gene TRBJ2-6, with TRBD1 matching over 7 bases. Unmatched junction bases numbered 3, after V lost 3 bases and J lost 4 bases. Germline-derived CDR1 and CDR2 are SGHTA and FQGTGA. CDR3 length: 15 residues. The CDR3 DNA reads TGTGCCAGCAGCTTGACAGGGATCGGGGCCAACGTCCTGACTTTC. Translated: CASSLTGIGANVLTF.

This clone was seen a handful of times. The rearrangement joins TRBV27 to TRBJ1-2; 9 bases are a match to TRBD1. Per the germline V gene, CDR1 is MNHEY and CDR2 is SMNVEV (reference sequence). V shed 2 bases, J shed 7 bases, and the junction held 5 bases outside the gene matches. CDR3 length equals 14 residues. As DNA, the CDR3 is TGTGCCAGCAGTTTAGGGACAGGGCTCTTTGGCTACACCTTC. Its translation is CASSLGTGLFGYTF.

The rearrangement uses TRBV6-6 and TRBJ1-5; no definite D call. The CDR3 is 13 residues long. The ends were cut back, 6 bases at V and 5 bases at J, with 11 bases in the middle. Germline V gives CDR1 MNHNY, CDR2 SVGAGI (reference sequence). The CDR3 sequence: CASSNGIYQPQHF. CDR3 coding DNA: TGTGCCAGCAGCAACGGGATTTATCAGCCCCAGCATTTT.

V is TRBV6-5 and J is TRBJ2-5; the D gene is possibly TRBD2 (6 bases). The germline gives CDR1 MNHEY, CDR2 SVGAGI. CDR3 length: 15 residues. Between the trimmed V and J ends, which lost 5 bases and 5 bases, there was a span of 18 bases. The chain's CDR3 is CASSLTGARGETQYF. CDR3 coding DNA: TGTGCCAGCAGTCTTACAGGCGCCCGGGGGGAGACCCAGTACTTC.